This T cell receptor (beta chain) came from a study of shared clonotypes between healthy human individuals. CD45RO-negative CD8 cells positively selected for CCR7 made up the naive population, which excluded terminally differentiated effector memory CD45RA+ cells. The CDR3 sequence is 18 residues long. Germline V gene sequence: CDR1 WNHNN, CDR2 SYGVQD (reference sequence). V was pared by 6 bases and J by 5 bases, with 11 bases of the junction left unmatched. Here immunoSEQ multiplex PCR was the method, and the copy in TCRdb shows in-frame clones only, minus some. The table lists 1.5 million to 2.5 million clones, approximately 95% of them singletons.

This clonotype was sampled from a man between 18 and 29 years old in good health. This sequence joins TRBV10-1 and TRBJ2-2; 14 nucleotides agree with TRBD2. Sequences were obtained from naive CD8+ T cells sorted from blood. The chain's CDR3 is CASRTAGTSGRVTGELFF. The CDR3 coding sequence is TGCGCCAGCAGAACTGCCGGGACTAGCGGGAGAGTAACCGGGGAGCTGTTTTTT.